This T cell receptor (beta chain) was sequenced during a study of identical twins (dated by TCRdb to 2016 to 2017). At the level of the whole study: The study deep-sequenced TCR alpha and beta repertoires from monozygotic twins, unrelated adults of various ages and cord blood to test whether fetal clonotypes persist. To rule out contamination, the twin experiments were replicated at different times with different library preparation protocols.

Results and caveats for the whole study, not just this receptor: Zero-insertion analyses could be partly confounded by invariant T cells such as MAIT and iNKT, though diverse VJ usage argued against such confounding for most clonotypes. Abundant cord blood beta clonotypes carried fewer insertions; young adult naive repertoires showed a weaker similar trend, while memory repertoires showed none. Because the same donors could not be followed over many years, the conclusions depended on cross-sectional statistical analysis. In monozygotic twins, out-of-frame TCR alpha sharing was systematically underestimated by recombination models, although the models agreed with sharing between unrelated individuals. The excess sharing between twins in beta out-of-frame sequences was weaker because fewer shared sequences reduced the signal-to-noise ratio. Compared with coincidental sharing between unrelated individuals, an excess of low generation-probability sequences was observed among out-of-frame TCR alpha sequences shared between twins.

The CDR1 and CDR2 encoded by the germline V gene are SGDLS and YYNGEE. The CDR3 runs 17 residues from the cysteine to the phenylalanine. Here the CDR3 DNA is all that survives: 51 bases in frame from base 1. The V end loses 0 bases and the J end loses 2 bases, and a stretch of 15 bases separates them. To prepare the library, 5' RACE was applied. TCRdb shows the sequencer as Illumina HiSeq 2000. Template switching introduced a universal primer binding site; the final cDNA contained a unique molecular identifier, enabling accurate counting of TCR cDNA molecules. Specific primers in the conserved constant-segment region were used to synthesize first-strand cDNA for the TCR alpha and beta chains. To control for contamination, every cDNA library carried two barcodes: a SMART-Mk sample barcode plus Illumina barcodes. TruSeq adapter sequences and Illumina sample barcodes were added in two successive PCR steps. TCR alpha and beta cDNA libraries were sequenced on the Illumina HiSeq platform with custom primers. Regarding the original processing steps: Raw reads were processed with MiGEC to extract unique molecular identifiers, and MiXCR was used to determine CDR3 positions. For each individual, recombination models were inferred using an EM algorithm with the repgenHMM and IGoR tools. Shared clonotypes were analyzed with the tcR package in R, and sharing was normalized by the product of cloneset sizes. To study raw recombination free of thymic and clonal selection effects, out-of-frame nonproductive sequences were analyzed. TCRdb reprocessed the public reads (quality trimming at Q25 with fastp, clone calling with MiXCR) and kept in-frame beta chains. Entries that share a CDR3 protein sequence are merged under the most common genes and DNA. What appears here as the V and J calls and clone size reflects TCRdb's work, not the paper's. In all, the sample holds approximately 670,000 distinct CDR3 sequences, and around 6% of those were seen once. Clones ranked in the top ten supply about 2% of the sample.

This clonotype was detected a few times. Which antigen it targets is not known. No much larger clonotype is one base removed from it; base qualities were not supplied. Every donor in the study was a healthy Caucasian. The researchers also sequenced three unrelated adults who were not twins: a male aged 18 to 30, a male aged 50 to 59, and a female aged 50 to 59. Miltenyi CD45RO+ enrichment and human naive T-cell isolation kits were used to isolate memory (CD45RO+) and naive T cells from PBMC. This sequence uses TRBV9 and TRBJ2-1, and possibly TRBD2, on 5 matching bases. The sample consisted of naive T cells sorted from blood. The cell subset or site label corresponds to: cells isolated with a human naive T-cell isolation kit. This TCR was recovered from a man younger than 30 in good health. The sequence in DNA is TGTGCCAGCAGCGTAGAGGTAGCTGGCGGGCCCTACAATGAGCAGTTCTTC. The translation is CASSVEVAGGPYNEQFF.